This is a list of T cell receptor beta chains from one sample in a study of cytomegalovirus exposure and HLA in healthy donors. The table came from immunoSEQ multiplex PCR; TCRdb's copy has only in-frame clones and leaves some out. The sample has 150,000 to 200,000 clones, about three quarters seen once. Sequenced material: PBMCs. All receptors derive from a man aged 35 to 55 in good health and CMV-seronegative. Both conserved end residues are part of each CDR3. A D gene is named only where the DNA matches it firmly. A row's size may be missing; if present it is once, few, many or a size class.

>TRBV10-3|NA|TRBJ1-5|NA
TGTGCCATCAGTGTGGGGGACTATCAGCCCCAGCATTTT
CAISVGDYQPQHF
>TRBV7-8|NA|TRBJ2-1|TRBD2
TGTGCCAGCAGAGGGACTACCCAGGGTGAGCAGTTCTTC
CASRGTTQGEQFF
>TRBV18|NA|TRBJ2-7|NA
TGTGCCAGCTCACCACGTGGAGGGGCCTACGAGCAGTACTTC
CASSPRGGAYEQYF
>TRBV2|NA|TRBJ2-1|NA
TGTGCCAGCAGGGCCGGACTGGTAAACAATGAGCAGTTCTTC
CASRAGLVNNEQFF
>TRBV5-1|NA|TRBJ2-2|TRBD1
TGCGCCAGCAGCTGGGTTGGACAGGGAGGCACCGGGGAGCTGTTTTTT
CASSWVGQGGTGELFF
>TRBV7-8|NA|TRBJ1-4|TRBD1
TGTGCCAGCAGCCCCACTCGAGGGACAGGGATGAACGAAAAACTGTTTTTT
CASSPTRGTGMNEKLFF
>TRBV10-2|NA|TRBJ2-5|TRBD1
TGCGCCAGCAGGGGGACAGGGGGAGAGACCCAGTACTTC
CASRGTGGETQYF
>TRBV6-5|NA|TRBJ1-5|NA
TGTGCCAGCAGCCCCCTAGTGACTGGCAATCAGCCCCAGCATTTT
CASSPLVTGNQPQHF
>TRBV7-2|NA|TRBJ1-5|TRBD1
TGTGCCAGCAGCTCACGGGACAGGCACAGCATAAGCAATCAGCCCCAGCATTTT
CASSSRDRHSISNQPQHF
>TRBV2|NA|TRBJ2-3|NA
TGTGCCAGCAGTCAGAACCCGGGGTTGGATACGCAGTATTTT
CASSQNPGLDTQYF
>TRBV7-2|once|TRBJ2-7|TRBD1
TGTGCCAGCAGCCTCGGACAGGGTGTGTTAGAGCAGTACTTC
CASSLGQGVLEQYF